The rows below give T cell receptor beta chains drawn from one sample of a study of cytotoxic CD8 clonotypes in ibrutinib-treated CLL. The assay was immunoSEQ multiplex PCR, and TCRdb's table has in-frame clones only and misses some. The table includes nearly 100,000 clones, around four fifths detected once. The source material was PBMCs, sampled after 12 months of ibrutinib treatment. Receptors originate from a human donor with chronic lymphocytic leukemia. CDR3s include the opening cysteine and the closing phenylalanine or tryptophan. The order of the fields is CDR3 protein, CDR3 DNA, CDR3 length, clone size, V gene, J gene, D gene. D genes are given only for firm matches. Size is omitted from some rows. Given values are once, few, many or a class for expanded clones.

CDR3aa: CASIAGNTIYF
CDR3nt: TGTGCCAGCATAGCCGGAAACACCATATATTTT
len: 11
abundance: .
v_gene: TRBV6-1
j_gene: TRBJ1-3
d_gene: .

CDR3aa: CSVQDVGEKLFF
CDR3nt: TGCAGCGTCCAAGACGTCGGTGAAAAACTGTTTTTT
len: 12
abundance: .
v_gene: TRBV29-1
j_gene: TRBJ1-4
d_gene: .

CDR3aa: CASSLKGRDTGELFF
CDR3nt: TGTGCCAGCAGCTTGAAGGGACGGGACACCGGGGAGCTGTTTTTT
len: 15
abundance: .
v_gene: TRBV5-4
j_gene: TRBJ2-2
d_gene: .

CDR3aa: CASSKGTAENTGELFF
CDR3nt: TGTGCCAGCAGTAAAGGGACAGCTGAGAACACCGGGGAGCTGTTTTTT
len: 16
abundance: few
v_gene: TRBV28
j_gene: TRBJ2-2
d_gene: TRBD1

CDR3aa: CASSIQGGTYGYTF
CDR3nt: TGTGCCAGCAGCATTCAGGGAGGAACCTATGGCTACACCTTC
len: 14
abundance: .
v_gene: TRBV7-9
j_gene: TRBJ1-2
d_gene: .

CDR3aa: CASSRTLAGGSYEQYF
CDR3nt: TGTGCCAGCAGCCGGACACTAGCGGGGGGATCCTACGAGCAGTACTTC
len: 16
abundance: few
v_gene: TRBV11-3
j_gene: TRBJ2-7
d_gene: TRBD2

CDR3aa: CASSLVPGAGNQPQHF
CDR3nt: TGCGCCAGCAGCTTGGTTCCAGGGGCGGGCAATCAGCCCCAGCATTTT
len: 16
abundance: once
v_gene: TRBV5-1
j_gene: TRBJ1-5
d_gene: .

CDR3aa: CASSLEMAGQETQYF
CDR3nt: TGTGCCAGCAGCTTAGAAATGGCAGGGCAAGAGACCCAGTACTTC
len: 15
abundance: .
v_gene: TRBV11-3
j_gene: TRBJ2-5
d_gene: .

CDR3aa: CASRRTVQETQYF
CDR3nt: TGTGCCAGCAGGCGGACAGTCCAAGAGACCCAGTACTTC
len: 13
abundance: .
v_gene: TRBV28
j_gene: TRBJ2-5
d_gene: .

CDR3aa: CASSDQGLQRSYEQYF
CDR3nt: TGCGCCAGCAGCGACCAGGGTCTCCAAAGGTCATACGAGCAGTACTTC
len: 16
abundance: .
v_gene: TRBV10-1
j_gene: TRBJ2-7
d_gene: .